The source of this T cell receptor beta chain is a study of T cell clonality in common variable immunodeficiency (dated by TCRdb to 2015 to 2017). For sequencing, equivalent amounts of genomic DNA were input from CVID and control samples. For every sample, a 60 bp segment covering the rearranged TCRbeta CDR3 region was amplified and then sequenced. The immunoSEQ assay, a bias-corrected multiplex PCR combined with high-throughput sequencing, was used for TCRbeta amplification. The source study handled its data this way. Every unique nucleotide sequence was considered a clone and was annotated with V, D and J genes, copy number and frequency. Sequences were labeled productive if in frame, and non-productive if out of frame or containing stop codons. As previously described, Shannon's entropy was used to calculate clonality. The predicted amino acid sequences of productive clones were used to derive mean CDR3 Kyte-Doolittle hydropathy. Scaled V gene usage was hierarchically clustered using Manhattan distance and complete linkage with the R hclust function. Sharing of clones by CDR3 amino acid sequence was evaluated through resampling of 12 repertoires per group over 100 rounds. The repertoires were screened for approximately 63 published EBV-specific TCRbeta sequences and 245 published CMV-specific TCRbeta sequences. A couple of CVID samples yielding fewer than 10,000 sequences were excluded from analysis, leaving 42 CVID repertoires. TCRdb retrieved this table from immuneACCESS and kept in-frame rearrangements only. Not all clones are present; in checked studies, unresolved V genes account for under half, and no reason is known for the remainder. The DNA was the basis for D and trimming; V, J and clone size are from that table. This sample has 25,000 to 35,000 clones, none of them a singleton. The biggest ten clones account for around 4.6% of the sample.

The germline V gene supplies CDR1 SGHVS and CDR2 FQNEAQ. The CDR3 covers 15 residues, taking in both the cysteine and the phenylalanine. The CDR3 was read in part: 36 bases, with the frame set at base 1. The table lists this clone with many counts. Its specific antigen is unknown. The missing CDR3 end, 3 residues past where the read stops, is filled in from the germline J gene. Both CVID patients and healthy controls were predominantly of Caucasian heritage. Heparinized peripheral whole blood samples of about 4.5 to 8.5 ml were obtained from each donor. Genomic DNA from adults with common variable immune deficiency (CVID) and from healthy adult controls was used to sequence TCRbeta CDR3 repertoires. A total of some 22 healthy adult volunteers (approximately 12 female and approximately 10 male; age range about 23 to 75 years, mean age about 31) were included in the control group. Diluted blood was subjected to density centrifugation over Hypaque 1077 or Ficoll-Paque for isolation of peripheral blood mononuclear cells. Genomic DNA was obtained from unsorted mononuclear cells using either Qiagen column purification or a centrifugation-based method.

Points the paper makes about the study in general: Fewer TCRbeta clones were shared among CVID subjects than among healthy controls (p < 0.0001). Fewer deletions and N-nucleotide insertions were reportedly observed in CVID TCRbeta sequences, and highly modified clones with 13 or more V deletions were reportedly absent from CVID TCRbeta sequences. TCRbeta clonality was higher in CVID subjects than in healthy controls (t-test p = 0.018), and the increase was most characteristic of about a third of subjects. It was noted by the authors that sequencing of the repertoires of T cell subpopulations would be needed to clarify the cause of the increased clonality in CVID. Patient heterogeneity within the CVID cohort put limits on correlating repertoire features with clinical complications. Even though DNA input was the same, control samples had an average of approximately 82,000 unique sequences each, compared with approximately 32,000 in CVID samples.

The sequenced sample was peripheral blood mononuclear cells. Recombination connected TRBV7-8 to TRBJ1-2; the D gene cannot be resolved reliably. This TCR was recovered from a person aged 18 to 75 in good health. The CDR3 region has the sequence CASSLGVSSSYDYTF. CDR3 DNA, as far as it was read: TGTGCCAGCAGCTTAGGTGTCTCGAGCTCCTACGAC.